This T cell receptor beta chain was identified in a study of blood T cells in healthy people across ages. The CDR3 extends over 17 amino acids. Germline trimming cut 2 bases from V and 0 bases from J; bases unmatched to any gene: 6. Germline CDR1 and CDR2: MGHRA and YSYEKL. For the second PCR, which ran for roughly 6 to 12 cycles, a sample-barcoded 5' primer and a J-beta primer mix were used. A 12-random-nucleotide template-switch adaptor tagged each cDNA molecule. TCRdb reprocessed the 5' RACE reads via MiXCR and lists one record per CDR3 protein. The repertoire has approximately 790,000 distinct CDR3 sequences, 62% of them found once; the top ten carry around a quarter. Total RNA was extracted at no less than 5 micrograms per sample. On this clonotype: Its antigen is not known.

Study results and limitations: TCR beta diversity tracked closely with naive T cell percentage. CMV status of donors was not determined, possibly confounding expanded clonotype changes.

Sequencing was performed on blood. This rearrangement joins TRBV4-1 to TRBJ2-3; 9 bases align to TRBD2. The TCR comes from a man aged 25-40 years in good health. The chain's CDR3 is CASSQQGSGGSTDTQYF. The DNA for the CDR3 is TGCGCCAGCAGCCAACAAGGCAGCGGGGGGAGCACAGATACGCAGTATTTT.